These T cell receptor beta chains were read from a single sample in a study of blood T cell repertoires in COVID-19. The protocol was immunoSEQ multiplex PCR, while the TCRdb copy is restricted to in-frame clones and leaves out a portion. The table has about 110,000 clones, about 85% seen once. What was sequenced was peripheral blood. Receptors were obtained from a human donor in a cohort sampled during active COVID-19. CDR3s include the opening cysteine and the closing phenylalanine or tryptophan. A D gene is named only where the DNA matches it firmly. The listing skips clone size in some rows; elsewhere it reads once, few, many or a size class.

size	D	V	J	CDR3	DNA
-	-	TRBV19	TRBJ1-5	CASSTGQSNQPQHF	TGTGCCAGTAGTACAGGACAAAGCAATCAGCCCCAGCATTTT
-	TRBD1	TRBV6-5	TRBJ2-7	CASSYGTGATEQYF	TGTGCCAGCAGTTACGGGACAGGGGCGACCGAGCAGTACTTC
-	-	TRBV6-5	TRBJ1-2	CASSYSTEIYGYTF	TGTGCCAGCAGTTACTCAACAGAGATCTATGGCTACACCTTC
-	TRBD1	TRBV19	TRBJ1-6	CASTRQGTSPLHF	TGTGCCAGTACTCGACAGGGGACTTCACCCCTCCACTTT
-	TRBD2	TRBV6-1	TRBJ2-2	CASSDTRTSGDTGELFF	TGTGCCAGCAGTGACACTCGGACTAGCGGGGACACCGGGGAGCTGTTTTTT
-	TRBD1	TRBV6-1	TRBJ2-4	CASSVQGSLAKNIQYF	TGTGCCAGCAGTGTACAGGGGTCACTAGCCAAAAACATTCAGTACTTC
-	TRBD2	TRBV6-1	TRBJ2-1	CASGERGLAALGEQFF	TGTGCCAGCGGTGAGCGTGGTCTAGCGGCCCTTGGGGAGCAGTTCTTC
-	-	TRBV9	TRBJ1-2	CASSVSTGQHINYGYTF	TGTGCCAGCAGCGTCAGTACAGGACAACATATTAACTATGGCTACACCTTC
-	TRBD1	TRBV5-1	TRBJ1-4	CASSLAPGTVNEKLFF	TGCGCCAGCAGCTTGGCCCCCGGGACAGTTAATGAAAAACTGTTTTTT
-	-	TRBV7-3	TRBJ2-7	CASSLGGVWDEQYF	TGTGCCAGCAGCTTAGGCGGGGTCTGGGACGAGCAGTACTTC
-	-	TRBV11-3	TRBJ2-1	CASSPPPGLTSYNEQFF	TGTGCCAGCAGCCCCCCCCCGGGACTCACATCCTACAATGAGCAGTTCTTC
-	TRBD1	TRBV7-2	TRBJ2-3	CASSFRQGSTDTQYF	TGTGCCAGCAGCTTCAGACAGGGTAGCACAGATACGCAGTATTTT
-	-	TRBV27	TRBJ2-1	CASSSQMTRAFYNEQFF	TGTGCCAGCAGTTCCCAAATGACACGAGCTTTCTACAATGAGCAGTTCTTC
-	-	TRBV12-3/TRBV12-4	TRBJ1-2	CASSPDSGYGYTF	TGTGCCAGCAGCCCGGACTCGGGGTATGGCTACACCTTC
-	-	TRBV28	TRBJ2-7	CASSLPEASYEQYF	TGTGCCAGCAGTTTGCCAGAGGCTTCCTACGAGCAGTACTTC
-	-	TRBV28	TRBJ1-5	CASSLARNQPQHF	TGTGCCAGCAGTTTGGCACGCAATCAGCCCCAGCATTTT
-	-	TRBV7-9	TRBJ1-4	CASSLYPGLATNEKLFF	TGTGCCAGCAGCTTGTATCCGGGATTGGCGACTAATGAAAAACTGTTTTTT
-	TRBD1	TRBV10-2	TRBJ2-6	CASSEGQETGANVLTF	TGCGCCAGCAGTGAGGGACAGGAGACCGGGGCCAACGTCCTGACTTTC
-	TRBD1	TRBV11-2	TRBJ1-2	CASSLGGGQGARGYTF	TGTGCCAGCAGCTTAGGGGGTGGACAGGGGGCGCGTGGCTACACCTTC
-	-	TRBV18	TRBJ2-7	CASSRQASGIYEQYF	TGTGCCAGCTCACGACAGGCTAGCGGCATCTACGAGCAGTACTTC
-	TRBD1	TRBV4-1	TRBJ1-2	CASSLGTENYGYTF	TGCGCCAGCAGCCTCGGGACAGAAAACTATGGCTACACCTTC
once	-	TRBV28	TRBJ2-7	CASSRFSEVSEQYF	TGTGCCAGCAGTCGATTTTCGGAGGTTTCAGAGCAGTACTTC
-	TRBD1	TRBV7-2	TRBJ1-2	CASSYGTGDYGYTF	TGTGCCAGCAGCTATGGGACAGGCGACTATGGCTACACCTTC
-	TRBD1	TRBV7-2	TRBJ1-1	CASSLTGGGTEAFF	TGTGCCAGCAGTTTAACAGGGGGGGGGACTGAAGCTTTCTTT
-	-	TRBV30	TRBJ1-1	CAFRQGMNTEAFF	TGTGCCTTTAGGCAGGGTATGAACACTGAAGCTTTCTTT
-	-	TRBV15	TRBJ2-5	CATSRVLWGEETQYF	TGTGCCACCAGCAGGGTATTGTGGGGGGAAGAGACCCAGTACTTC
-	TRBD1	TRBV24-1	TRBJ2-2	CATGTDNTGELFF	TGTGCCACCGGGACAGACAACACCGGGGAGCTGTTTTTT
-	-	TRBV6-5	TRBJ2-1	CASKDYPHNEQFF	TGTGCCAGCAAGGACTATCCCCACAATGAGCAGTTCTTC
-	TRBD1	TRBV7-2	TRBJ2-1	CASSLGGQGAFHNEQFF	TGTGCCAGCAGCTTAGGGGGACAGGGGGCTTTCCACAATGAGCAGTTCTTC
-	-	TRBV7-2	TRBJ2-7	CASSFGTPSYEQYF	TGTGCCAGCAGCTTCGGGACACCTTCCTACGAGCAGTACTTC
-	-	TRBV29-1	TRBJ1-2	CSVEGLGDYTF	TGCAGCGTTGAAGGTCTGGGAGACTACACCTTC
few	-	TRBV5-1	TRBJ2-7	CASSLEVSNEQYF	TGCGCCAGCAGCTTGGAGGTTAGCAACGAGCAGTACTTC
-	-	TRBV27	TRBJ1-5	CANDSSNQPQHF	TGTGCCAACGACAGTAGCAATCAGCCCCAGCATTTT
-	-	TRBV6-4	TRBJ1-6	CASSEVGQGSSPLHF	TGTGCCAGCAGTGAAGTCGGGCAGGGGTCTTCACCCCTCCACTTT
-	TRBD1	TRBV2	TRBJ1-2	CASSLGQGFGYTF	TGTGCCAGCAGCCTGGGACAGGGGTTCGGCTACACCTTC
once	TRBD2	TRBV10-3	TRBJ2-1	CAISESQLAGVSSYNEQFF	TGTGCCATCAGTGAGTCGCAACTAGCGGGGGTCAGCTCCTACAATGAGCAGTTCTTC
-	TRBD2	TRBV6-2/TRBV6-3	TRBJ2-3	CASSSMLAGGPDTQYF	TGTGCCAGCAGTTCAATGCTAGCGGGGGGTCCAGATACGCAGTATTTT
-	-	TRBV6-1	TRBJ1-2	CASSESGIGQSFNYGYTF	TGTGCCAGCAGTGAATCAGGGATTGGGCAAAGTTTTAACTATGGCTACACCTTC
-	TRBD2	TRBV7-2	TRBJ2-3	CASSSRLAGGLDTQYF	TGTGCCAGCAGCTCCCGACTAGCGGGGGGGCTAGATACGCAGTATTTT
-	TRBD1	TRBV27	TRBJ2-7	CASRGDRTYSYEQYF	TGTGCCAGCAGGGGGGACAGGACATACTCCTACGAGCAGTACTTC
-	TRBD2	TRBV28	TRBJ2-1	CASSSGTSGPIFEQFF	TGTGCCAGCAGTTCCGGGACTAGCGGTCCCATTTTTGAGCAGTTCTTC
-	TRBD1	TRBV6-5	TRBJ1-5	CASSTGQISNQPQHF	TGTGCCAGCAGTACGGGACAGATTAGCAATCAGCCCCAGCATTTT
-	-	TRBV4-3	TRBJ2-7	CASSQDRGSLSYEQYF	TGCGCCAGCAGCCAAGATCGCGGTTCCCTCTCCTACGAGCAGTACTTC
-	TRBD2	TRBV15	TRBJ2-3	CATSGGLADTDTQYF	TGTGCCACCAGCGGGGGACTAGCGGATACAGATACGCAGTATTTT
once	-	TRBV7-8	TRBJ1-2	CASSLGYGDSIKSYGYTF	TGTGCCAGCAGCTTAGGTTATGGAGACAGCATCAAAAGCTATGGCTACACCTTC
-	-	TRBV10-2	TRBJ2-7	CASSEIRTISSYEQYF	TGCGCCAGCAGTGAGATCCGTACTATTAGCTCCTACGAGCAGTACTTC
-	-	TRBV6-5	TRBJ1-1	CASRKRGNTEAFF	TGTGCCAGCAGGAAAAGGGGGAACACTGAAGCTTTCTTT
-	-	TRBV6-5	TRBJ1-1	CASGRRGWNTEAFF	TGTGCCAGCGGTAGGAGGGGATGGAACACTGAAGCTTTCTTT
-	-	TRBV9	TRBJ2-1	CASSGGLAGEQFF	TGTGCCAGCAGCGGCGGGTTGGCGGGGGAGCAGTTCTTC
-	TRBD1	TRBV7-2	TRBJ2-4	CASSKIDRGSLAKNIQYF	TGTGCCAGCAGCAAAATAGACAGGGGGAGTCTAGCCAAAAACATTCAGTACTTC
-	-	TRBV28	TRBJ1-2	CASSDSIRGYTF	TGTGCCAGCAGCGACAGCATCCGAGGCTACACCTTC
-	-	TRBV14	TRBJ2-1	CASSQLASEQFF	TGTGCCAGCAGCCAACTAGCTAGTGAGCAGTTCTTC
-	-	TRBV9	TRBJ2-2	CASSVEPGAGELFF	TGTGCCAGCAGCGTAGAGCCAGGGGCCGGGGAGCTGTTTTTT
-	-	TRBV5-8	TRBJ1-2	CASSLRQATYGYTF	TGTGCCAGCAGCTTAAGACAGGCGACCTATGGCTACACCTTC
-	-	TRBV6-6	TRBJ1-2	CASSYSSGSYGYTF	TGTGCCAGCAGTTACTCGAGTGGGAGCTATGGCTACACCTTC
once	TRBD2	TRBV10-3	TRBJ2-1	CAISEALAGPLYKFF	TGTGCCATCAGTGAGGCACTAGCGGGGCCCCTGTATAAGTTCTTC